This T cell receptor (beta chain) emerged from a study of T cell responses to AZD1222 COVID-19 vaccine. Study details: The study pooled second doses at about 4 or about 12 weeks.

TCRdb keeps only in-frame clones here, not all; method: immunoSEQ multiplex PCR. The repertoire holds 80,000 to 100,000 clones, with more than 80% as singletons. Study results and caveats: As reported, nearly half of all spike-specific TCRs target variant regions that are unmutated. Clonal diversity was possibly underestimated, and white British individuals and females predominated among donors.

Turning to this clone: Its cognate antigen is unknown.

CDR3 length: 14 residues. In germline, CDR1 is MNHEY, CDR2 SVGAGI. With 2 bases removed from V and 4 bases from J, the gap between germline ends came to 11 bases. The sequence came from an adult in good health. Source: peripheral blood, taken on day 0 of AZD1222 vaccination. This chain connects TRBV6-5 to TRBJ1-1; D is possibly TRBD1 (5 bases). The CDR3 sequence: CASSYDHGGTEAFF. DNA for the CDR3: TGTGCCAGCAGTTACGACCACGGGGGCACTGAAGCTTTCTTT.